The T cell receptor beta chain described here comes from a study of cytomegalovirus exposure and HLA in healthy donors. Regarding the study as a whole: Whilst most TCR sequences proved rare, a subset of public TCRs occurred across many donors. Later analysis showed most CMV-associated TCR beta chains appearing HLA-restricted.

Primers for the PCR totalled 60 Vbeta and 13 Jbeta. Sequencing used immunoSEQ multiplex PCR; TCRdb keeps in-frame clones, though not all of them. Here the sample spans around 140,000 clones, around four fifths being singletons. These donors, healthy bone marrow donors, were studied. Details on this clone: Antigen unknown. At one end, the junction sequence differs from germline, possibly due to a read error.

The CDR3 is 13 amino acids. Germline V lookup: CDR1 SQVTM, CDR2 ANQGSEA. The V call is TRBV29-1, the J call TRBJ1-2, with D perhaps matching TRBD1 (6 bases). The sequencing input was PBMCs. This receptor was taken from a female donor in good health and CMV-seronegative. The CDR3 DNA is TGCAGCGTTACTATTGGGGGGGCGGATGGCTACCCCTTC. Residues: CSVTIGGADGYPF.